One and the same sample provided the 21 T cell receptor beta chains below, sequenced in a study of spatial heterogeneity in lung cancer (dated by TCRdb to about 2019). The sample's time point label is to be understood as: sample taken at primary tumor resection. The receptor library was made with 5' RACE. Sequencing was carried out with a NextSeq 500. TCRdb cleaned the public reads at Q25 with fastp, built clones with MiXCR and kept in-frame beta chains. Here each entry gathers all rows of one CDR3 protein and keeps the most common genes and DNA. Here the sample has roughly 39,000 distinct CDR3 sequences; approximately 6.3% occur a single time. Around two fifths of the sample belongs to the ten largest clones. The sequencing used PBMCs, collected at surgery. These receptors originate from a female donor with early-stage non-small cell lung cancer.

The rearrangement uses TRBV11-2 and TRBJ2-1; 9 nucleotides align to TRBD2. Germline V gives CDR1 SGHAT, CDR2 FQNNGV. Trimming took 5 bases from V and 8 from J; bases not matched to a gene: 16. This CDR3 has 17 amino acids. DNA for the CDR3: TGTGCCAGCAGCCTATACTCGGTGGGACTAGCTCCCTATGAGCAGTTCTTC. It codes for CASSLYSVGLAPYEQFF.

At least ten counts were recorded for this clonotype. CDR3 bases: TGTGCCAGCAGCTTAGCGGGGGGCAGAGAGACCCAGTACTTC. Protein product: CASSLAGGRETQYF. The rearrangement uses TRBV7-2 and TRBJ2-5; D is tentatively TRBD1 or TRBD2 (6 bases each). CDR1 and CDR2 from the germline V gene are SGHTA and FQGNSA. CDR3 length equals 14 residues. The V and J ends lost 0 bases and 4 bases respectively, with 9 bases between them.

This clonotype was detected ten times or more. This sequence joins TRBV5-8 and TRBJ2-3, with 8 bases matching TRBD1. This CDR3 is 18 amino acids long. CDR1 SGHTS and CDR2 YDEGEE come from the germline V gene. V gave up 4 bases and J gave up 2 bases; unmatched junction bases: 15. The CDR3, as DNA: TGTGCCAGCAGCCTGTCAAAAGGAGGACAGGGAAACACAGATACGCAGTATTTT. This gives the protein CASSLSKGGQGNTDTQYF.

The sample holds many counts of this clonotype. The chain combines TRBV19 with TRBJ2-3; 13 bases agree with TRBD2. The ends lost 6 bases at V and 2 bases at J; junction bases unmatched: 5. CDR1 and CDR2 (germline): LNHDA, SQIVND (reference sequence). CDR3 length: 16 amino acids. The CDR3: CASSPGLAGATDTQYF. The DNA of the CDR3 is TGTGCCAGTAGCCCAGGACTAGCGGGGGCCACAGATACGCAGTATTTT.

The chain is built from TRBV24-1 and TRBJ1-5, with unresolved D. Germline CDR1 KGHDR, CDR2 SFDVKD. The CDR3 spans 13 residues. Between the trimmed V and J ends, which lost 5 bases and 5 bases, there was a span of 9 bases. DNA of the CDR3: TGTGCCACCAGTGCCTTACCTTATCAGCCCCAGCATTTT. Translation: CATSALPYQPQHF.

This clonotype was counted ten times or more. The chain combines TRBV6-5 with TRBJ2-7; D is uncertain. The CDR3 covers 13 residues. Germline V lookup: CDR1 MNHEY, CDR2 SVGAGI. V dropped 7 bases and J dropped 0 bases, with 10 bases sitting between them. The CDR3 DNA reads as TGTGCCAGCATTGGGGTTAACTCCTACGAGCAGTACTTC. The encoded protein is CASIGVNSYEQYF.

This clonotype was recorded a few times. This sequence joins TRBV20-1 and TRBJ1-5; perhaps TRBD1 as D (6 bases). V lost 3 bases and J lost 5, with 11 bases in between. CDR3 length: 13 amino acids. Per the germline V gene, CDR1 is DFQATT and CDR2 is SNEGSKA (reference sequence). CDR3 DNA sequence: TGCAGTGCTAGGGACAGTTTTGATCAGCCCCAGCATTTT. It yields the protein CSARDSFDQPQHF.

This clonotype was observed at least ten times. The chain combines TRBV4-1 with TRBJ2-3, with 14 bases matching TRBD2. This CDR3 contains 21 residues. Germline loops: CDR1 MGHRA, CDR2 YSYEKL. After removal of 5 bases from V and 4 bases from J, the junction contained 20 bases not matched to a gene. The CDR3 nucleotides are TGCGCCAGCAGCTACGGACTAGCGGGGGGCCGCCACCGATCTGACGCAGATACGCAGTATTTT. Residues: CASSYGLAGGRHRSDADTQYF.

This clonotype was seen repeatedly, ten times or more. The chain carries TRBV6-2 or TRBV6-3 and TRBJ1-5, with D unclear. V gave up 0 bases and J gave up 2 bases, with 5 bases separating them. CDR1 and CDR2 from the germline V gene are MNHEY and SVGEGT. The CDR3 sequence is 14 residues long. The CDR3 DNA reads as TGTGCCAGCAGTTACTCTGGGGGCAATCAGCCCCAGCATTTT. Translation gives CASSYSGGNQPQHF.

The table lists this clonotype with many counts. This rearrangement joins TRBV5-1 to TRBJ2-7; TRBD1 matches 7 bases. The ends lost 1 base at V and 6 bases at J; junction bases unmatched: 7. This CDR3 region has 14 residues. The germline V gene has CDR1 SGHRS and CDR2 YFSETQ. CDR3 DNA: TGCGCCAGCAGCTTGTCCACAGGGGTGGTCGAGCAGTACTTC. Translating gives CASSLSTGVVEQYF.

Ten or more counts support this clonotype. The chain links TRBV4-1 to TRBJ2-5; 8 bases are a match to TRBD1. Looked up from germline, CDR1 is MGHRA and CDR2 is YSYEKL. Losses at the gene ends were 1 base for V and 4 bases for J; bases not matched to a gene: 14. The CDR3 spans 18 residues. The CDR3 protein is CASSQAKTGTGLGETQYF. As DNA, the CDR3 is TGCGCCAGCAGCCAAGCCAAAACCGGGACAGGACTGGGAGAGACCCAGTACTTC.

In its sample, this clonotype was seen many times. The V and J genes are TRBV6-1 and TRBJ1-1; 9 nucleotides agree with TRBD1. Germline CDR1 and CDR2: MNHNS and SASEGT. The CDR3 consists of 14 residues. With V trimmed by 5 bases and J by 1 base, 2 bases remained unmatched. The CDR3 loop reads CASSRQGGNTEAFF. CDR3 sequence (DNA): TGTGCCAGCAGTCGACAGGGGGGGAACACTGAAGCTTTCTTT.

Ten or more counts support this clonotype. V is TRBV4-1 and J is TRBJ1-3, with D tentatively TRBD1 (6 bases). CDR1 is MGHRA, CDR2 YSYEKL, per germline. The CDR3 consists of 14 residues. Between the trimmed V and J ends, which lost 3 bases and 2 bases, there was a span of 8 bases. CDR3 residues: CASSQPGAGNTIYF. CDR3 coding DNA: TGCGCCAGCAGCCAGCCAGGGGCTGGAAACACCATATATTTT.

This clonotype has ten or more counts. As DNA, the CDR3 is TGCAGTGCTAGGGGACAGGGCCGTCAGCCCCAGCATTTT. The encoded protein is CSARGQGRQPQHF. The chain carries TRBV20-1 and TRBJ1-5; 9 positions agree with TRBD1. Per germline, CDR1 DFQATT and CDR2 SNEGSKA (reference sequence). The ends lost 3 bases at V and 6 bases at J; junction bases unmatched: 3. The CDR3 has 13 amino acids.

CDR3 sequence reads: CASSFRDPKVHEQYF. CDR3 nucleotides: TGTGCCAGCAGTTTCCGGGACCCTAAGGTCCACGAGCAGTACTTC. The chain combines TRBV6-5 with TRBJ2-7; D is possibly TRBD1 or TRBD2 (5 bases each). Trimming took 4 bases from V and 5 from J, leaving 18 bases between them. This CDR3 contains 15 residues. The V gene's germline CDR1 is MNHEY and CDR2 SVGAGI.

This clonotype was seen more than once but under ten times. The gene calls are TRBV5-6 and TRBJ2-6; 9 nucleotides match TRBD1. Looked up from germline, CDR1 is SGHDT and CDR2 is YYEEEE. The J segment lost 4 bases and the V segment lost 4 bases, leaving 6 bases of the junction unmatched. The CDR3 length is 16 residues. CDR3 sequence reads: CASSGTGFSGANVLTF. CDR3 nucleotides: TGTGCCAGCAGCGGGACAGGGTTTTCCGGGGCCAACGTCCTGACTTTC.

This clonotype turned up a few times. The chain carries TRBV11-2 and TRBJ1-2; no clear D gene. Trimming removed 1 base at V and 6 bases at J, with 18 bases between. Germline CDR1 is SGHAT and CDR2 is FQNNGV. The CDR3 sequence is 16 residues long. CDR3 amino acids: CASSLAGDNFLNGYTF. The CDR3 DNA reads TGTGCCAGCAGCTTAGCGGGTGACAATTTTCTCAATGGCTACACCTTC.

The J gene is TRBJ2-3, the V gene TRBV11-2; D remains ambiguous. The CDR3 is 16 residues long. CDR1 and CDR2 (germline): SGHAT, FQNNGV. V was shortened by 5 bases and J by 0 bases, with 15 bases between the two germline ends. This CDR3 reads CASSPEPEESTDTQYF. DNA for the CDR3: TGTGCCAGCAGCCCCGAGCCGGAAGAGAGCACAGATACGCAGTATTTT.

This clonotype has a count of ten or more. In DNA, the CDR3 is TGTGCCAGCAGCCCGGGACAGAGCCTGGGGGATGGCTACACCTTC. This gives the protein CASSPGQSLGDGYTF. The chain is built from TRBV5-5 and TRBJ1-2; 7 positions agree with TRBD1. The V and J ends lost 4 bases and 6 bases, in that order; junction bases with no gene match: 12. This CDR3 spans 15 amino acids. CDR1 is SGHKS and CDR2 is YYEKEE in the germline V gene (reference sequence).

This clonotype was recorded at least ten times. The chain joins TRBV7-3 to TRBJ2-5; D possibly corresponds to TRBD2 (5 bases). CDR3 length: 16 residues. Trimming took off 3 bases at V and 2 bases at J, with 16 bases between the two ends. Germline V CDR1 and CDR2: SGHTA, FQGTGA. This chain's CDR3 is CASSLGRLGVQETQYF. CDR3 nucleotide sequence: TGTGCCAGCAGCTTGGGCCGCTTGGGAGTGCAAGAGACCCAGTACTTC. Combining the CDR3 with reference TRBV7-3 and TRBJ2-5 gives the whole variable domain GAGVSQTPSNKVTEKGKYVELRCDPISGHTALYWYRQSLGQGPEFLIYFQGTGAADDSGLPNDRFFAVRPEGSVSTLKIQRTERGDSAVYLCASSLGRLGVQETQYFGPGTRLLVL.

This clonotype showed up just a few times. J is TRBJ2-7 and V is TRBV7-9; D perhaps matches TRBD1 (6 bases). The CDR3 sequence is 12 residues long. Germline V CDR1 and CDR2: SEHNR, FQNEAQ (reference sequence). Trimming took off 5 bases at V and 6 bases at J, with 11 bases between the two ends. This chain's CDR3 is CASSKQGREQYF. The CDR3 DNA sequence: TGTGCCAGCAGCAAACAGGGCCGCGAGCAGTACTTC.